This T cell receptor (beta chain) was sequenced in a study of blood T cell repertoires in COVID-19 (TCRdb year 2020). Background for the entire study: The collaborator samples originated in the United States, Italy and Spain and spanned the acute and convalescent phases of COVID-19. Subjects who had been exposed to COVID-19, were actively infected with it, or had recovered from it provided the deeply sampled blood TCRbeta repertoires that made up the dataset. The material from the prospective study consisted of cDNA or gDNA derived from T cells, B-cell-depleted T cells, or PBMCs. Where available, HLA class I and class II types were obtained from metadata supplied by the sample provider rather than from assay-based typing. A freely available public database, intended as a resource for researchers studying the immune response to SARS-CoV-2, is where the repertoires were released. Samples came from the ongoing ImmuneRACE study (first 160 participants) plus 1,254 subjects from 6 global collaborators. A de-identified subject ID, COVID-19 status, age in years and sex were almost always included in the sample metadata. The research as a whole found: Clinical and demographic metadata were provided uncurated, with the amount varying by source and participant.

TCRbeta CDR3 regions were amplified from genomic DNA using the immunoSEQ Assay, a bias-controlled multiplex PCR. Processing in the source paper ran as follows. The number of nucleated cells in each sample was estimated from the amplification of reference gene primers within the assay. To quantify the absolute abundance of each unique TCRbeta CDR3 rearrangement, sequence reads were collapsed and filtered. For each sample, productive Simpson clonality was calculated as the square root of Simpson's diversity index across productive rearrangements. In its TCRdb copy, this immuneACCESS table keeps in-frame sequences only and misses some clones. Where compared with another copy, unresolved V genes explain less than half of these, and the others have no known cause. V and J calls plus clone size are reproduced from that table; the DNA served to infer D and trimming. Here the sample has around 190,000 clones; about four fifths occur a single time. The ten largest account for approximately 7% of the sample.

Whole blood was collected in K2EDTA tubes by collaborating institutions according to the institutions' own protocols. For TCRbeta analysis, collaborators shipped samples in one of three forms: frozen whole blood, isolated PBMCs, or DNA extracted from either of those sample types. At the junction V is shortened by 0 bases and J by 7 bases, with 8 bases in between. Including cysteine and phenylalanine, the CDR3 has 13 amino acids. Of all the DNA, just the CDR3 is kept, 39 bases in frame from base 1. CDR1 and CDR2, per the germline V gene, are SGHDT and YYEEEE. This clone was detected only a few times. Which antigen it targets is not known. No base-level quality is on record; no much larger clone is a single base apart.

The sample was peripheral blood. The chain couples TRBV5-6 to TRBJ2-1; the D gene lacks a confident call. The sequence was collected from a human donor in a cohort sampled during active COVID-19. At the DNA level, the sequence is TGTGCCAGCAGCTTGGTGGTCGGGAATGAGCAGTTCTTC. This yields the protein CASSLVVGNEQFF.